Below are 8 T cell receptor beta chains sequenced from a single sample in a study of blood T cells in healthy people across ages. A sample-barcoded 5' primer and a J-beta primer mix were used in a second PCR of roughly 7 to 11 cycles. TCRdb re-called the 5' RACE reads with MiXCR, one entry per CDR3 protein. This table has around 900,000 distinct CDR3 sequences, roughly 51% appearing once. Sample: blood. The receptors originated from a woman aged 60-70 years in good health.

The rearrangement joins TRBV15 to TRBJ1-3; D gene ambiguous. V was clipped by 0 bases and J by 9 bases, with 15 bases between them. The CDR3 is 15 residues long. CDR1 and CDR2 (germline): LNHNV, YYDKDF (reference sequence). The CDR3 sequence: CATSRDAIPESTIYF. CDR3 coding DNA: TGTGCCACCAGCAGAGATGCGATACCTGAGTCCACCATATATTTT. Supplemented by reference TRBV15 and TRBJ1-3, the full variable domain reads DAMVIQNPRYQVTQFGKPVTLSCSQTLNHNVMYWYQQKSSQAPKLLFHYYDKDFNNEADTPDNFQSRRPNTSFCFLDIRSPGLGDTAMYLCATSRDAIPESTIYFGEGSWLTVV.

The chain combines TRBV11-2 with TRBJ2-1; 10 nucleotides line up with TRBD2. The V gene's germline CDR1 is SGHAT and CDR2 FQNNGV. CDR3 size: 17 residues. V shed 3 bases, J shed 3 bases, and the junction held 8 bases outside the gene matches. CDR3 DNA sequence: TGTGCCAGCAGCTTCCCTAGCGGGAGAGACTTCTACAATGAGCAGTTCTTC. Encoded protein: CASSFPSGRDFYNEQFF. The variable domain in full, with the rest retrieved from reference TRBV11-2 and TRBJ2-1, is EAGVAQSPRYKIIEKRQSVAFWCNPISGHATLYWYQQILGQGPKLLIQFQNNGVVDDSQLPKDRFSAERLKGVDSTLKIQPAKLEDSAVYLCASSFPSGRDFYNEQFFGPGTRLTVL.

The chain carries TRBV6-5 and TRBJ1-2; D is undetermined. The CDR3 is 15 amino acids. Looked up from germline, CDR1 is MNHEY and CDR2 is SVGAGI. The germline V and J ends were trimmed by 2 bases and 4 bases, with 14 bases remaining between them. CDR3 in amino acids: CASSYEVRGGYGYTF. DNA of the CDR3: TGTGCCAGCAGTTACGAGGTTCGGGGAGGCTATGGCTACACCTTC.

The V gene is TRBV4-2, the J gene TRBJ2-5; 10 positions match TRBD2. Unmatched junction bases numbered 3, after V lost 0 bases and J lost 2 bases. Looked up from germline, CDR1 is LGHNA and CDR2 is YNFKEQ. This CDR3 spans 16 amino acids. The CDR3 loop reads CASSQDLAGEQETQYF. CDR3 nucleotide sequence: TGTGCCAGCAGCCAAGATCTAGCGGGAGAACAAGAGACCCAGTACTTC.

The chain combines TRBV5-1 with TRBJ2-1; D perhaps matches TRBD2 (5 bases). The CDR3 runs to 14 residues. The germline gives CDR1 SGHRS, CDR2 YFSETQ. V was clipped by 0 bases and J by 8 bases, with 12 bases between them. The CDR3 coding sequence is TGCGCCAGCAGCTTGGAAGGACTTTTTCATGAGCAGTTCTTC. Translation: CASSLEGLFHEQFF.

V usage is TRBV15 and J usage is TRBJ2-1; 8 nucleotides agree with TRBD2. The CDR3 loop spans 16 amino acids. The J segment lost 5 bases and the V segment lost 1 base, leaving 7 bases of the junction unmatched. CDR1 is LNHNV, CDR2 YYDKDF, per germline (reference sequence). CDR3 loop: CATSRALGSGDNEQFF. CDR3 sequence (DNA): TGTGCCACCAGCAGAGCATTAGGTAGCGGGGACAATGAGCAGTTCTTC. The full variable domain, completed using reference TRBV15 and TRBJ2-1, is DAMVIQNPRYQVTQFGKPVTLSCSQTLNHNVMYWYQQKSSQAPKLLFHYYDKDFNNEADTPDNFQSRRPNTSFCFLDIRSPGLGDTAMYLCATSRALGSGDNEQFFGPGTRLTVL.

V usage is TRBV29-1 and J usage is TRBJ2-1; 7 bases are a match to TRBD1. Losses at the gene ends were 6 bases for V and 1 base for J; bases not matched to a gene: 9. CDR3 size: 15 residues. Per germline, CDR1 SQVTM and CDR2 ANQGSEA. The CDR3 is CSVPGTVYSYNEQFF. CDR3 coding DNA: TGCAGCGTCCCCGGGACAGTGTATTCCTACAATGAGCAGTTCTTC.

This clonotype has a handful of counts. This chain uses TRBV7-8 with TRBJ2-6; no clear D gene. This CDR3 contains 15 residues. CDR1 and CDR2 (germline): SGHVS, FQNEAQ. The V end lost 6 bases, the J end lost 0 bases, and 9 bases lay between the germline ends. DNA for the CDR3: TGTGCCAGCAGGGACGGAGTCTCTGGGGCCAACGTCCTGACTTTC. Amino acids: CASRDGVSGANVLTF.